The 20 T cell receptor beta chains given below trace back to one sample, sequenced in a study of spatial heterogeneity in lung cancer. As to time point: blood at routine non-recurrence follow-up after resection. TCRdb fed the 5' RACE reads into MiXCR, producing one record per CDR3 protein. The sample consists of about 36,000 distinct CDR3 sequences, around 6.9% of them appearing once. Sequenced material: PBMCs, taken at follow-up. Receptors were obtained from a male donor with early-stage non-small cell lung cancer.

In this sample, this clonotype turned up many times. The J gene is TRBJ1-1, the V gene TRBV7-8, with D unclear. V dropped 5 bases and J dropped 0 bases, with 7 bases sitting between them. Germline-derived CDR1 and CDR2 are SGHVS and FQNEAQ. The length of the CDR3 is 13 residues. The CDR3 region has the DNA TGTGCCAGCAGCCCAAGAGTGAACACTGAAGCTTTCTTT. It specifies CASSPRVNTEAFF.

In its sample, this clonotype was seen many times. Here the CDR3 DNA reads TGTGCCAGCAGCGCGACAGGGTATGGGGGCAATCAGCCCCAGCATTTT. Protein: CASSATGYGGNQPQHF. This chain links TRBV7-8 with TRBJ1-5; 7 bases match TRBD1. The V segment lost 5 bases and the J segment 2 bases; nucleotides outside the gene matches: 9. In germline, CDR1 is SGHVS, CDR2 FQNEAQ. The CDR3 is 16 amino acids. Full variable domain (remainder filled in from reference TRBV7-8 and TRBJ1-5): GAGVSQSPRYKVAKRGQDVALRCDPISGHVSLFWYQQALGQGPEFLTYFQNEAQLDKSGLPSDRFFAERPEGSVSTLKIQRTQQEDSAVYLCASSATGYGGNQPQHFGDGTRLSIL.

By sample fraction, this clonotype is medium-sized. The V gene is TRBV11-1, the J gene TRBJ2-1; maybe TRBD2 (6 bases). CDR1 SGHAT and CDR2 FQDESV come from the germline V gene (reference sequence). This CDR3 comprises 12 residues. V gave up 1 base and J gave up 8 bases, with 6 bases separating them. The CDR3 here is CASSLGGDEQFF. CDR3 DNA: TGTGCCAGCAGCTTAGGCGGGGATGAGCAGTTCTTC.

This clonotype was counted only a few times. The chain has TRBV9 and TRBJ2-3; a possible D gene is TRBD1 (6 bases). The CDR3 covers 15 residues. Germline CDR1 reads SGDLS; CDR2 reads YYNGEE. V gave up 0 bases and J gave up 3 bases, with 11 bases separating them. The CDR3 region has the DNA TGTGCCAGCAGCGTAGTTGGGGGCCCTACAGATACGCAGTATTTT. Its translation is CASSVVGGPTDTQYF.

This clonotype was observed many times. The rearrangement joins TRBV29-1 to TRBJ1-1; 7 bases match TRBD1. The CDR3 runs 12 residues. Unmatched junction bases numbered 7, after V lost 1 base and J lost 11 bases. CDR1 is SQVTM, CDR2 ANQGSEA, per germline. The CDR3 here is CSVEGGGAGAFF. Here the CDR3 DNA reads TGCAGCGTTGAAGGAGGGGGCGCGGGGGCTTTCTTT. Combining the CDR3 with reference TRBV29-1 and TRBJ1-1 gives the whole variable domain SAVISQKPSRDICQRGTSLTIQCQVDSQVTMMFWYRQQPGQSLTLIATANQGSEATYESGFVIDKFPISRPNLTFSTLTVSNMSPEDSSIYLCSVEGGGAGAFFGQGTRLTVV.

This clonotype was counted ten times or more. The J gene is TRBJ2-1, the V gene TRBV12-3 or TRBV12-4; D is unresolved. The CDR3 loop spans 13 amino acids. Trimming cost V 10 bases and J 8 bases, with 18 bases left between them. CDR3 sequence reads: CATSNLGLDEQFF. DNA for the CDR3: TGTGCCACATCAAACCTGGGCCTCGATGAGCAGTTCTTC.

At least ten counts were recorded for this clonotype. V gene TRBV20-1 combines with J gene TRBJ1-2; 7 bases match TRBD1. Trimming at V came to 5 bases and at J to 8 bases, leaving 8 bases not matched to a gene. CDR1 and CDR2 (germline): DFQATT, SNEGSKA (reference sequence). This CDR3 has 12 residues. This chain's CDR3 is CSAGLETGGYTF. The CDR3, as DNA: TGCAGTGCTGGTCTCGAGACAGGGGGCTACACCTTC.

This clonotype was found many times. The V call is TRBV7-4, the J call TRBJ2-7, with 8 bases that match TRBD1. CDR3 length equals 13 residues. CDR1 SGHVT and CDR2 SQSDAQ come from the germline V gene. Trimming at V came to 10 bases and at J to 3 bases, leaving 8 bases not matched to a gene. Here the CDR3 reads CANPGQAHYEQYF. CDR3 sequence (DNA): TGTGCCAACCCGGGACAGGCGCACTACGAGCAGTACTTC. The full variable domain, in which reference TRBV7-4 and TRBJ2-7 provide the parts outside the CDR3, is GAGVSQSPRYKVAKRGRDVALRCDSISGHVTLYWYRQTLGQGSEVLTYSQSDAQRDKSGRPSGRFSAERPERSVSTLKIQRTEQGDSAVYLCANPGQAHYEQYFGPGTRLTVT.

This clonotype was seen many times. The chain has TRBV2 and TRBJ2-7; TRBD1 might be the D (5 bases). The CDR3 extends over 12 amino acids. Germline CDR1 is SNHLY and CDR2 is FYNNEI. Between the trimmed V and J ends, which lost 8 bases and 5 bases, there was a span of 13 bases. The CDR3 DNA reads as TGTGCCAGCCGGACACTAACCAACGAGCAGTACTTC. It is translated as CASRTLTNEQYF. The whole variable domain, remainder taken from reference TRBV2 and TRBJ2-7, is EPEVTQTPSHQVTQMGQEVILRCVPISNHLYFYWYRQILGQKVEFLVSFYNNEISEKSEIFDDQFSVERPDGSNFTLKIRSTKLEDSAMYFCASRTLTNEQYFGPGTRLTVT.

This clonotype was counted many times. CDR3 residues: CASSFTLDRVGNQPQHF. The CDR3 DNA sequence: TGTGCCAGCAGTTTCACCCTTGACAGGGTGGGCAATCAGCCCCAGCATTTT. The chain is built from TRBV6-2 or TRBV6-3 and TRBJ1-5; 7 positions match TRBD1. V lost 4 bases and J lost 2; bases outside the gene matches: 11. CDR3 length: 17 amino acids. Germline loops: CDR1 MNHEY, CDR2 SVGEGT.

This clonotype was recorded at least ten times. The V call is TRBV10-1, the J call TRBJ1-1; no firm D call. The CDR3 consists of 18 residues. From germline, CDR1 is WNHNN and CDR2 SYGVQD (reference sequence). The V end was cut by 2 bases, the J end by 0 bases, with 19 bases between. CDR3 nucleotides: TGCGCCAGCAGTGAGCGAGCGACGGGCAGACATATGAACACTGAAGCTTTCTTT. Protein sequence: CASSERATGRHMNTEAFF.

This clonotype has at least ten counts. V is TRBV6-5 and J is TRBJ2-5; D is perhaps TRBD2 (7 bases). The CDR3 covers 15 residues. The V end lost 4 bases, the J end lost 4 bases, and 16 bases lay between the germline ends. Germline CDR1 is MNHEY and CDR2 is SVGAGI. For the CDR3, the DNA is TGTGCCAGCAGTTTAGGGGGGGGGTATGGAGAGACCCAGTACTTC. Its translation is CASSLGGGYGETQYF.

This chain uses TRBV6-5 with TRBJ2-2; 10 nucleotides agree with TRBD1. The germline V gene encodes CDR1 MNHEY and CDR2 SVGAGI. The CDR3 has 15 amino acids. Trimming cost V 4 bases and J 6 bases; bases outside gene matches: 5. The CDR3 sequence is CASSWDRGVAGELFF. The CDR3 coding sequence is TGTGCCAGCAGTTGGGACAGGGGTGTAGCCGGGGAGCTGTTTTTT.

This clonotype was detected many times. The gene calls are TRBV12-3 or TRBV12-4 and TRBJ2-3; 7 bases align to TRBD1. CDR3 length: 17 residues. V shed 2 bases and J 4 bases; nucleotides not matched to a gene: 12. Here the CDR3 DNA reads TGTGCCAGCAGTTTAATGAGAGGGGGCCACTTTCCAGATACGCAGTATTTT. This encodes CASSLMRGGHFPDTQYF.

This clonotype was observed many times. CDR3 sequence: CASSLSGIQYTQYF. For the CDR3, the DNA is TGTGCCAGCAGCCTGAGCGGGATTCAATATACGCAGTATTTT. V usage is TRBV7-8 and J usage is TRBJ2-3; 7 positions agree with TRBD2. CDR3 size: 14 residues. V lost 5 bases and J lost 7; bases outside the gene matches: 9. The V gene's germline CDR1 is SGHVS and CDR2 FQNEAQ.

At least ten counts were recorded for this clonotype. This chain uses TRBV5-1 with TRBJ2-5; 7 nucleotides match TRBD2. The CDR3 covers 16 residues. V gave up 5 bases and J gave up 2 bases; unmatched junction bases: 12. In germline, CDR1 is SGHRS, CDR2 YFSETQ. The CDR3 DNA reads TGCGCCAGCAGTGGTTGGCCGGGGGGTACTCAAGAGACCCAGTACTTC. Its protein is CASSGWPGGTQETQYF.

This clonotype was found a few times. The chain links TRBV20-1 to TRBJ2-7; no firm D call. Trimming cost V 1 base and J 4 bases, with 11 bases left between them. CDR3 length: 13 amino acids. Per germline, CDR1 DFQATT and CDR2 SNEGSKA (reference sequence). The CDR3 protein is CSARASQVYEQYF. In nucleotides, the CDR3 is TGCAGTGCTAGAGCCTCCCAGGTATACGAGCAGTACTTC.

This clonotype appeared many times. The rearrangement links TRBV10-1 to TRBJ2-5, with D hard to call. The CDR3 sequence is 13 residues long. The V end was cut by 3 bases, the J end by 5 bases, with 10 bases between. CDR1 is WNHNN and CDR2 is SYGVQD in the germline V gene (reference sequence). CDR3 region: CASSDRPQETQYF. CDR3 nucleotides: TGCGCCAGCAGTGATCGCCCCCAGGAGACCCAGTACTTC.

There are many counts of this clonotype. The gene calls are TRBV10-2 and TRBJ2-1; 7 bases agree with TRBD1. This CDR3 has 14 residues. Trimming cost V 7 bases and J 8 bases; bases outside gene matches: 11. Germline V gene lookup returns CDR1 WSHSY and CDR2 SAAADI. The CDR3 DNA reads as TGCGCCAGCAACCCTGACGGGACAGACGATGAGCAGTTCTTC. Protein sequence: CASNPDGTDDEQFF.

This clonotype was recorded many times. The genes are TRBV7-3 and TRBJ2-1; D unclear. Trimming cost V 5 bases and J 7 bases, with 9 bases left between them. This CDR3 comprises 12 residues. CDR1 SGHTA and CDR2 FQGTGA come from the germline V gene. The CDR3 nucleotides read TGTGCCAGCAGCCTGCAGGAAAATGAGCAGTTCTTC. Translation gives CASSLQENEQFF.